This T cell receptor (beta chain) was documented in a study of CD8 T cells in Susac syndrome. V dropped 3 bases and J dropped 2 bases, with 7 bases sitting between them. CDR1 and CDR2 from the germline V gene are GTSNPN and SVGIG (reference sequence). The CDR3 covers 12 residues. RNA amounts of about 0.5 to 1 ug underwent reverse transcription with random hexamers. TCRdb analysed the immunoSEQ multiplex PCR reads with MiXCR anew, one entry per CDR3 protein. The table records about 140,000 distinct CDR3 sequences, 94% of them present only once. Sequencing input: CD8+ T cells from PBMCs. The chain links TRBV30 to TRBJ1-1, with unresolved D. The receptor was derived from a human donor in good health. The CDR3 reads CAWSWGNTEAFF. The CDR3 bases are TGTGCCTGGAGCTGGGGAAACACTGAAGCTTTCTTT.